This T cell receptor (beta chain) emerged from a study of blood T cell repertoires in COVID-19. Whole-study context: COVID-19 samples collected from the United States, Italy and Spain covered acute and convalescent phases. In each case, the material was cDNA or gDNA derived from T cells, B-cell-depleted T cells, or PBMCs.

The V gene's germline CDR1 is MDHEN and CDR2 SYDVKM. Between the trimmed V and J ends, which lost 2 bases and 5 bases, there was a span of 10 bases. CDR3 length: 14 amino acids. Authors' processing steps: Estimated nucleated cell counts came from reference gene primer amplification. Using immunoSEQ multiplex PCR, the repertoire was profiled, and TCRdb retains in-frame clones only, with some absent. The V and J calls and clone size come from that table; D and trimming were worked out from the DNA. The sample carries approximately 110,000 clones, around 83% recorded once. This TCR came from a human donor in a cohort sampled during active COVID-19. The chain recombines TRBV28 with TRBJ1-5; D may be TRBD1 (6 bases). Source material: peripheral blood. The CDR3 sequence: CASSLPQGYQPQHF. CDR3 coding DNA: TGTGCCAGCAGTTTACCACAGGGCTATCAGCCCCAGCATTTT.